This T cell receptor (beta chain) was identified during a study of T cell responses to AZD1222 COVID-19 vaccine. Study results and limitations: The breadth and depth of Spike-specific TCRs increased once two AZD1222 doses had been given. Only a handful of AZD1222 recipients, five to seven in all, had baseline seropositivity. Most donors were white British and more were female, and clonal diversity was possibly underestimated.

Using immunoSEQ multiplex PCR, the repertoire was profiled, and TCRdb retains in-frame clones only, with some absent. The sample holds roughly 100,000 clones, 80% to 90% seen once. Note on this clone: The antigen is not known.

Pooling of second doses given at about 4 or about 12 weeks was done. Germline loops: CDR1 MNHEY, CDR2 SMNVEV (reference sequence). This CDR3 is 16 amino acids long. V lost 6 bases, J lost 3 bases, and 11 bases stayed unmatched. Sequencing used peripheral blood, obtained 28 days after the second AZD1222 dose. The receptor's source is an adult who received the AZD1222 COVID-19 vaccine. The chain employs TRBV27 and TRBJ2-1, with TRBD1 matching over 7 bases. As DNA, the CDR3 is TGTGCCAGCAGGCCTTCACTCGGACAGGTCTACAATGAGCAGTTCTTC. Amino acids: CASRPSLGQVYNEQFF.